One and the same sample provided the 7 T cell receptor beta chains below, sequenced in a study of cytomegalovirus exposure and HLA in healthy donors (dated by TCRdb to about 2017). Libraries came from the immunoSEQ multiplex PCR assay. This is the immuneACCESS table as TCRdb keeps it, with only in-frame sequences that have V and J called. A part of the clones is gone; compared with another copy, unresolved V genes explain less than half, and the rest is unexplained. In this sample the table shows under 250,000 clones, approximately 82% of which occur a single time. The ten largest clones represent 4.5% to 6% of the sample. The specimen was PBMCs. Receptors were obtained from a woman aged 18 to 35 in good health and CMV-seronegative.

V is TRBV29-1 and J is TRBJ2-7; 9 nucleotides line up with TRBD1. This CDR3 comprises 13 residues. CDR1 is SQVTM, CDR2 ANQGSEA, per germline. Trimming removed 6 bases from V and 6 bases from J; junction bases left unmatched: 9. CDR3 region: CSVPGQGIGEQYF. The CDR3 bases are TGCAGCGTACCGGGACAGGGAATTGGCGAGCAGTACTTC.

This chain connects TRBV27 to TRBJ2-3, with TRBD2 identical over 8 bases. The germline CDR1 and CDR2 sequences are MNHEY and SMNVEV (reference sequence). CDR3 length equals 16 residues. V shed 5 bases and J 0 bases; nucleotides not matched to a gene: 7. In DNA, the CDR3 is TGTGCCAGCAGTATCTCCTTAGCGGGGAGCACAGATACGCAGTATTTT. It yields the protein CASSISLAGSTDTQYF.

The genes are TRBV18 and TRBJ1-5; D is uncertain. Trimming left V 6 bases short and J 0 bases short, with 15 bases between. This CDR3 has 16 amino acids. Looked up from germline, CDR1 is KGHSH and CDR2 is LQKENI. This CDR3 is CASSQLGSNSNQPQHF. For the CDR3, the DNA is TGTGCCAGCTCCCAGCTCGGGTCCAATAGCAATCAGCCCCAGCATTTT.

This sequence joins TRBV5-1 and TRBJ2-1; D might be TRBD1 (5 bases). V was pared by 6 bases and J by 1 base, with 11 bases between. This CDR3 has 14 amino acids. Germline lookup yields CDR1 SGHRS and CDR2 YFSETQ. CDR3 nucleotides: TGCGCCAGCACGGACACCCCATCCTACAATGAGCAGTTCTTC. Translated: CASTDTPSYNEQFF.

This chain joins TRBV6-1 and TRBJ2-3; perhaps TRBD1 as D (6 bases). CDR3 length: 15 amino acids. V dropped 6 bases and J dropped 2 bases, with 15 bases sitting between them. The germline V gene has CDR1 MNHNS and CDR2 SASEGT. As DNA, the CDR3 is TGTGCCAGCAGCCCGACGGGACATTCCACAGATACGCAGTATTTT. Protein sequence: CASSPTGHSTDTQYF.

This sequence joins TRBV6-6 and TRBJ1-3; D uncertain. There are 15 residues in the CDR3. Trimming took off 2 bases at V and 4 bases at J, with 12 bases between the two ends. Germline loops: CDR1 MNHNY, CDR2 SVGAGI (reference sequence). This chain's CDR3 is CASSYEFPGGNTIYF. CDR3 nucleotide sequence: TGTGCCAGCAGTTACGAGTTCCCGGGAGGAAACACCATATATTTT.

The chain combines TRBV18 with TRBJ1-2; TRBD1 might be the D (6 bases). V was clipped by 5 bases and J by 6 bases, with 10 bases between them. The CDR3 consists of 12 residues. Germline V gene lookup returns CDR1 KGHSH and CDR2 LQKENI. This chain's CDR3 is CASSVRGDGYTF. The CDR3 DNA sequence: TGTGCCAGCTCAGTAAGGGGGGATGGCTACACCTTC.